This T cell receptor (beta chain) was sequenced for a study of T cells in localized non-small cell lung cancer. Study observations and caveats: In the blood, greater T cell density corresponded to longer overall survival.

Comments on this clone: Its antigen is unidentified.

This CDR3 region has 15 residues. J lost 6 bases, V lost 8 bases, and 12 bases had no gene match. The germline V gene encodes CDR1 ENHRY and CDR2 SYGVKD. The repertoire was sequenced with immunoSEQ multiplex PCR; TCRdb's copy has only in-frame clones and lacks some. The data show approximately 30,000 clones, 93% seen once. The starting material was peripheral blood, obtained before any cancer treatment. The rearrangement links TRBV10-3 to TRBJ2-3; TRBD2 agrees at 9 bases. The receptor's source is a female donor aged 60 or older with stage I lung adenocarcinoma. CDR3 DNA: TGTGCCATCTCGGGTCGGCGGGAGGGTCCTGATACGCAGTATTTT. It translates to CAISGRREGPDTQYF.